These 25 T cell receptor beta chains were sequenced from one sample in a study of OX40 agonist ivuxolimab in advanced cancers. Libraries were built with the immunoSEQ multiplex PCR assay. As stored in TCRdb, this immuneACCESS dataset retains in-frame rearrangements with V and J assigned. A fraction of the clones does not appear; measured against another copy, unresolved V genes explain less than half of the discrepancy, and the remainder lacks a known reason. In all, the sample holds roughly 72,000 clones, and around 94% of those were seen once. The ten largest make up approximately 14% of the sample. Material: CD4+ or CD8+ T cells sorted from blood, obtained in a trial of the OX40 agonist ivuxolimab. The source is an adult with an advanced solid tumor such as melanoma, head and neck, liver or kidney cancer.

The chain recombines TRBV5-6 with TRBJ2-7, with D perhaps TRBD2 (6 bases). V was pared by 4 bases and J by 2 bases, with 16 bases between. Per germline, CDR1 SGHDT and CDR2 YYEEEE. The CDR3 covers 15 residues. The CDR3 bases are TGTGCCAGCAGCGACAGACCGGGACTTGCCTACGAGCAGTACTTC. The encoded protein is CASSDRPGLAYEQYF. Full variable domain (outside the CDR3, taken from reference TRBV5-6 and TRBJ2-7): DAGVTQSPTHLIKTRGQQVTLRCSPKSGHDTVSWYQQALGQGPQFIFQYYEEEERQRGNFPDRFSGHQFPNYSSELNVNALLLGDSALYLCASSDRPGLAYEQYFGPGTRLTVT.

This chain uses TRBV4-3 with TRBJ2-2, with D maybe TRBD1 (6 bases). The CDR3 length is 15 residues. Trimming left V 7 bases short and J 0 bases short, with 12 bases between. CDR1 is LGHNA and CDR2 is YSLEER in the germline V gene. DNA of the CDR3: TGCGCCAGCAAAGACAGGTTCGCGAACACCGGGGAGCTGTTTTTT. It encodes CASKDRFANTGELFF.

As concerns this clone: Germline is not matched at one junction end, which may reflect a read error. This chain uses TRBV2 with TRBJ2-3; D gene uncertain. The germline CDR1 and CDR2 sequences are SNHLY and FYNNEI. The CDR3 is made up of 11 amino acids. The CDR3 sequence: CASSDPAQRWF. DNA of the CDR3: TGTGCCAGCAGTGATCCGGCCCAACGGTGGTTT.

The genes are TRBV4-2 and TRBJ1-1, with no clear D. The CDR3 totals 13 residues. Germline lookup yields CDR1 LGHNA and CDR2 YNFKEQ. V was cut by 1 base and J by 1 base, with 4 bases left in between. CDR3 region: CASSQGGNTEAFF. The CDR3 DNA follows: TGTGCCAGCAGCCAAGGCGGGAACACTGAAGCTTTCTTT.

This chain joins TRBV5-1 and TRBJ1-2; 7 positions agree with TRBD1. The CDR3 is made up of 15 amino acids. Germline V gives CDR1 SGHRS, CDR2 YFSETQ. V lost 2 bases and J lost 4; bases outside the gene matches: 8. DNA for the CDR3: TGCGCCAGCAGCTTTGGGACAGCTTTAGGCTATGGCTACACCTTC. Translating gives CASSFGTALGYGYTF.

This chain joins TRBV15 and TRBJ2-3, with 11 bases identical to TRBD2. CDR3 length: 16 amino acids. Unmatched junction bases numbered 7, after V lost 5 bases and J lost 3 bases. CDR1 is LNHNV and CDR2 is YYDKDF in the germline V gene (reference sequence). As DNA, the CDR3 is TGTGCCACCAGCGCCGCTAGCGGGAGGTCGACAGATACGCAGTATTTT. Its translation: CATSAASGRSTDTQYF.

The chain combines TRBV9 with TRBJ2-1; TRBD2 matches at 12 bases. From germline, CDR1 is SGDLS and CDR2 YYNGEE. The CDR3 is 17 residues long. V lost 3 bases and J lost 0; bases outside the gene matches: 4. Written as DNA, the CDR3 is TGTGCCAGCAGCGGGGCTAGCGGGAGGGGCTCCTACAATGAGCAGTTCTTC. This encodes CASSGASGRGSYNEQFF.

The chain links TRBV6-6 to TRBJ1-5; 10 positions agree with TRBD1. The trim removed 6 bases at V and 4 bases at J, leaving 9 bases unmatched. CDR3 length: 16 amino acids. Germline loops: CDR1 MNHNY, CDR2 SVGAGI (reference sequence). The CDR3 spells CASRYSGTGVNQPQHF. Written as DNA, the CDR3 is TGTGCCAGCAGATACAGCGGGACAGGGGTGAATCAGCCCCAGCATTTT.

The CDR3 loop reads CASSADRLGFWDTEAFF. The CDR3 coding sequence is TGTGCCAGCAGCGCGGACAGGTTGGGTTTTTGGGACACTGAAGCTTTCTTT. V gene TRBV7-9 combines with J gene TRBJ1-1; 7 bases fit TRBD1. After removal of 5 bases from V and 3 bases from J, the junction contained 15 bases not matched to a gene. CDR3 size: 17 residues. Germline V lookup: CDR1 SEHNR, CDR2 FQNEAQ (reference sequence).

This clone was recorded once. The CDR3 DNA reads TGTGCCAGCAGCCTAGGGGCAGGGGGTCACTACGAGCAGTACTTC. This sequence encodes CASSLGAGGHYEQYF. V usage is TRBV7-2 and J usage is TRBJ2-7; TRBD1 matches at 7 bases. V shed 5 bases and J 3 bases; nucleotides not matched to a gene: 10. Germline CDR1 and CDR2: SGHTA and FQGNSA. There are 15 residues in the CDR3.

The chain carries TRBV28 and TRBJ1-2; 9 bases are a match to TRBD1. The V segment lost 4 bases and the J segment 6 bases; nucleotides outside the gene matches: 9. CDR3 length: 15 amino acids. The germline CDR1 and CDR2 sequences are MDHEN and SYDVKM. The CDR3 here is CASSWATGGRNGYTF. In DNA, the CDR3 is TGTGCCAGCAGTTGGGCGACAGGGGGACGCAATGGCTACACCTTC.

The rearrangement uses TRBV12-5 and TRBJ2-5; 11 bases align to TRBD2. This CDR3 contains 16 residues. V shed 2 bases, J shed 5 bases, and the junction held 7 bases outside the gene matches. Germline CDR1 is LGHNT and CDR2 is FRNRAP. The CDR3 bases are TGTGCTAGTGGTTTGCTTGTAGCGGGGGGGAGGGAGACCCAGTACTTC. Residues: CASGLLVAGGRETQYF.

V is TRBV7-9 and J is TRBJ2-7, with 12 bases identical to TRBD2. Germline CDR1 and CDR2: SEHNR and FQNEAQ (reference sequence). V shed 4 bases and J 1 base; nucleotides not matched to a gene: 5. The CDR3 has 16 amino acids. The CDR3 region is CASSSQGLAGSYEQYF. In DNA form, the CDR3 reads TGTGCCAGCAGCTCTCAAGGACTAGCGGGATCCTACGAGCAGTACTTC.

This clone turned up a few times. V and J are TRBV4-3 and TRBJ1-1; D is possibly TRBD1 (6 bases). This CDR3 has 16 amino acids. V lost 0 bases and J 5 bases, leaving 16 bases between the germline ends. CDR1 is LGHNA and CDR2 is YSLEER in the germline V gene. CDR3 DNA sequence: TGCGCCAGCAGCCAAGATCAGGTAACAGGGAATACTGAAGCTTTCTTT. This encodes CASSQDQVTGNTEAFF.

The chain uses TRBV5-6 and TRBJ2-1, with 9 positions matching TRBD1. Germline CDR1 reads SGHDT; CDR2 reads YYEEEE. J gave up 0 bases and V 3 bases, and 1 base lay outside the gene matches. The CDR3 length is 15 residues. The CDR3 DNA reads TGTGCCAGCAGCTGGACAGGGGACTCCTACAATGAGCAGTTCTTC. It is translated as CASSWTGDSYNEQFF.

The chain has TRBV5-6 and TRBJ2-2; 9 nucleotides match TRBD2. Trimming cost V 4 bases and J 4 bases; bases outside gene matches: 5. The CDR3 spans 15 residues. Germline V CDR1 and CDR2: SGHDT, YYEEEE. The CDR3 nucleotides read TGTGCCAGCAGCGGACTAGCGTTGGCCACCGGGGAGCTGTTTTTT. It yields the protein CASSGLALATGELFF.

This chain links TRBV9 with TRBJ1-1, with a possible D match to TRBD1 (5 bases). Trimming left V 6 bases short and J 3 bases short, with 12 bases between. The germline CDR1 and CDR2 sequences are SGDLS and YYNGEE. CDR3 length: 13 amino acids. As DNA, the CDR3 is TGTGCCAGCAAGCCCCCGGGGGACACTGAAGCTTTCTTT. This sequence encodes CASKPPGDTEAFF.

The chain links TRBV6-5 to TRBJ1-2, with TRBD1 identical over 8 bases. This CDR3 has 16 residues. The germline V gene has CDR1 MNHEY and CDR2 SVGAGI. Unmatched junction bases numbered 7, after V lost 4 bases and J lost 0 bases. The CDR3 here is CASSSDRVEANYGYTF. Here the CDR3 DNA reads TGTGCCAGCAGTTCGGACAGGGTGGAGGCTAACTATGGCTACACCTTC.

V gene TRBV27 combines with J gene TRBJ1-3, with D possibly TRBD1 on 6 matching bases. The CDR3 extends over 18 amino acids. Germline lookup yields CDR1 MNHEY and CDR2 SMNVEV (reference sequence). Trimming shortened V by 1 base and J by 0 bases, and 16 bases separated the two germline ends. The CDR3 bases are TGTGCCAGCAGTTTATTAGGAGGGGGTGGACCCTCTGGAAACACCATATATTTT. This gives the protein CASSLLGGGGPSGNTIYF.

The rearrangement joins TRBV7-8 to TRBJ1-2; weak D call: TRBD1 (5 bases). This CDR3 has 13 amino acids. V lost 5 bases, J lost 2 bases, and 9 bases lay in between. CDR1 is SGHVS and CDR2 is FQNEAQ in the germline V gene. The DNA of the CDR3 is TGTGCCAGCAGCCCGGAGGGGAACTATGGCTACACCTTC. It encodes CASSPEGNYGYTF.

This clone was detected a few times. The CDR3 region has the DNA TGTGCCAGCAGCGTAGAGTCGGAGGGGACGAACACTGAAGCTTTCTTT. Its protein is CASSVESEGTNTEAFF. The rearrangement joins TRBV13 to TRBJ1-1; tentatively, D is TRBD1 (5 bases). V lost 5 bases and J lost 1, with 17 bases in between. The germline V gene has CDR1 PRHDT and CDR2 FYEKMQ (reference sequence). This CDR3 spans 16 amino acids.

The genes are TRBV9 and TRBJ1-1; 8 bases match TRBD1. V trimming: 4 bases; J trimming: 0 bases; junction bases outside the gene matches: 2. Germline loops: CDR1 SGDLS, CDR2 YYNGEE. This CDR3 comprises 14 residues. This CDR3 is CASSPTGVNTEAFF. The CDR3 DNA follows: TGTGCCAGCAGCCCGACAGGGGTGAACACTGAAGCTTTCTTT.

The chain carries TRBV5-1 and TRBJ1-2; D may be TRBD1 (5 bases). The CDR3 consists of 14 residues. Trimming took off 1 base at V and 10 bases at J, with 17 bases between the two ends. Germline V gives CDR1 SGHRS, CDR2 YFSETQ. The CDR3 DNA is TGCGCCAGCAGCTTGTCCAGGGATCCCGTTGACTACACCTTC. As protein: CASSLSRDPVDYTF.

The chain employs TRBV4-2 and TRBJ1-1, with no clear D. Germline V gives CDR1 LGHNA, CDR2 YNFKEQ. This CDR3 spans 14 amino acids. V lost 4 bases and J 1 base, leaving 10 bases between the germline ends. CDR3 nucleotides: TGTGCCAGCAGCCCCCAAGACGGGAACACTGAAGCTTTCTTT. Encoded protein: CASSPQDGNTEAFF.

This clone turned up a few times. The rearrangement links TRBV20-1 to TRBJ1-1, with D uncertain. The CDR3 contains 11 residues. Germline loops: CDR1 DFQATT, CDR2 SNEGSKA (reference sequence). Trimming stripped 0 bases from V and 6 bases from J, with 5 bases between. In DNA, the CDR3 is TGCAGTGCTAGAGATATAGCTGAAGCTTTCTTT. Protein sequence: CSARDIAEAFF.